This T cell receptor (beta chain) was recovered during a study of T cell responses to AZD1222 COVID-19 vaccine. The CDR3 is made up of 15 amino acids. The germline V gene encodes CDR1 LGHNA and CDR2 YNFKEQ. V lost 1 base, J lost 4 bases, and 4 bases stayed unmatched. Sequencing used immunoSEQ multiplex PCR; TCRdb keeps in-frame clones, though not all of them. Counted here are tens of thousands of clones, around 88% occurring once; the ten biggest clones make up around a tenth. This sequence joins TRBV4-2 and TRBJ2-7; 10 nucleotides line up with TRBD1. The clonotype was recovered from an adult who received the AZD1222 COVID-19 vaccine. The specimen comprised peripheral blood, sampled 28 days after the second AZD1222 dose. CDR3 sequence: CASSQGRDRGYEQYF. CDR3 bases: TGTGCCAGCAGCCAAGGCCGGGACAGGGGTTACGAGCAGTACTTC.